A selection of T cell receptor beta chains follows, all from one sample in a study of T cells in localized non-small cell lung cancer. Measured with immunoSEQ multiplex PCR; TCRdb has only the in-frame clones, and not every one. The data show about 40,000 clones, about 88% seen once. Material: peripheral blood, obtained before any cancer treatment. These receptors were obtained from a man between 18 and 50 years old with stage I lung adenocarcinoma. The CDR3 runs from the conserved cysteine through the conserved F or W. A D gene is named only where the DNA matches it firmly. Not every row has a clone size; where given, it reads once, few, many or a size class.

j_call cdr3_length clone_size v_call d_call cdr3_aa cdr3_nt
TRBJ2-2 13 - TRBV9 - CASSPLLTGELFF TGTGCCAGCAGCCCGCTCCTTACCGGGGAGCTGTTTTTT
TRBJ2-1 16 - TRBV28 TRBD1 CASSGARGGPHNEQFF TGTGCCAGCAGTGGAGCGCGAGGGGGCCCCCACAATGAGCAGTTCTTC
TRBJ2-7 16 - TRBV7-9 - CASSLKTTGRVAEQYF TGTGCCAGCAGCTTAAAAACAACAGGGCGGGTAGCCGAGCAGTACTTC
TRBJ1-2 14 - TRBV27 TRBD1 CASSLSGGGTGYTF TGTGCCAGCAGTTTATCAGGAGGGGGCACGGGCTACACCTTC
TRBJ1-5 16 - TRBV6-6 - CASSYEIQPRNQPQHF TGTGCCAGCAGTTACGAGATTCAGCCAAGAAATCAGCCCCAGCATTTT
TRBJ1-2 14 - TRBV7-9 TRBD1 CASSRGQAHYGYTF TGTGCCAGCAGCAGAGGACAGGCGCACTATGGCTACACCTTC
TRBJ1-2 14 - TRBV9 - CASSVVTGGEGYTF TGTGCCAGCAGCGTAGTTACAGGCGGGGAGGGCTACACCTTC
TRBJ2-7 14 - TRBV30 TRBD2 CAWSVSGGIYEQYF TGTGCCTGGAGTGTTAGCGGGGGAATATACGAGCAGTACTTC
TRBJ2-7 18 - TRBV4-1 TRBD1 CASSQRTGTGSLSYEQYF TGCGCCAGCAGCCAGAGAACCGGGACAGGGAGCCTCTCCTACGAGCAGTACTTC
TRBJ1-1 13 - TRBV5-1 - CASSLDMGTEAFF TGCGCCAGCAGCCTGGACATGGGCACTGAAGCTTTCTTT
TRBJ2-7 13 - TRBV7-8 - CASSLKGILEQYF TGTGCCAGCAGCTTAAAGGGTATCCTCGAGCAGTACTTC
TRBJ2-6 13 - TRBV11-2 - CASRSSGANVLTF TGTGCCAGCCGCTCGTCTGGGGCCAACGTCCTGACTTTC
TRBJ1-1 14 - TRBV7-8 - CASSPRTAYTEAFF TGTGCCAGCAGCCCAAGGACGGCCTACACTGAAGCTTTCTTT
TRBJ1-1 14 - TRBV5-5 - CASSLVVGYTEAFF TGTGCCAGCAGCTTGGTTGTCGGATACACTGAAGCTTTCTTT
TRBJ2-5 14 - TRBV7-2 TRBD2 CASSLGRGYETQYF TGTGCCAGCAGCTTAGGGCGGGGGTATGAGACCCAGTACTTC
TRBJ2-5 14 - TRBV6-5 - CASSYSRVAETQYF TGTGCCAGCAGTTACTCGAGGGTAGCAGAGACCCAGTACTTC
TRBJ1-3 15 - TRBV6-1 - CAVWGARSAGNTIYF TGTGCAGTTTGGGGGGCTCGGTCTGCTGGAAACACCATATATTTT
TRBJ1-1 14 few TRBV18 - CASSPSIDRTEAFF TGTGCCAGCTCACCTTCCATTGACAGGACTGAAGCTTTCTTT
TRBJ1-4 14 once TRBV30 - CAWGGAAGHEKLFF TGTGCCTGGGGGGGGGCCGCAGGGCACGAAAAACTGTTTTTT